This is a list of T cell receptor beta chains from one sample in a study of shared clonotypes between healthy human individuals. Using immunoSEQ multiplex PCR, the repertoire was profiled, and TCRdb retains in-frame clones only, with some absent. The sample has around 1.5 million clones, 98% seen once. The specimen was naive CD4+ T cells sorted from blood. Source of these receptors: a man aged 30 to 45 in good health. CDR3s include the opening cysteine and the closing phenylalanine or tryptophan. D genes are given only for firm matches. Clone size is shown for a subset of rows, as once, few, many or a class of expanded clone.

clone size,J gene,D gene,V gene,CDR3 protein,CDR3 DNA
few,TRBJ2-7,NA,TRBV7-9,CASSFTYEQYF,TGTGCCAGCAGCTTCACCTACGAGCAGTACTTC
NA,TRBJ1-2,TRBD1,TRBV19,CASSMGDSSVSVSGYTF,TGTGCCAGTAGTATGGGGGACAGTTCGGTTAGTGTGAGTGGCTACACCTTC
once,TRBJ2-7,TRBD1,TRBV15,CATGPGGTGQEQYF,TGTGCCACCGGCCCCGGGGGGACAGGGCAAGAGCAGTACTTC
NA,TRBJ1-2,NA,TRBV6-4,CASSPPARRDYGYTF,TGTGCCAGCAGTCCTCCAGCCCGTCGGGACTATGGCTACACCTTC
NA,TRBJ2-1,TRBD1,TRBV27,CASSSGQGANEQFF,TGTGCCAGCAGTTCGGGACAGGGGGCAAATGAGCAGTTCTTC
few,TRBJ2-1,NA,TRBV10-1,CASSERRLALEQFF,TGCGCCAGCAGTGAGAGGAGATTAGCCTTAGAGCAGTTCTTC
NA,TRBJ1-2,NA,TRBV9,CASSVLGHPTGAYGYTF,TGTGCCAGCAGCGTGTTGGGACACCCGACAGGAGCCTATGGCTACACCTTC
NA,TRBJ2-1,TRBD1,TRBV7-3,CASSLTRDRISSYNEQFF,TGTGCCAGCAGCTTAACGAGGGACAGGATCAGCTCCTACAATGAGCAGTTCTTC
NA,TRBJ2-7,NA,TRBV4-1,CASSQVSAEAEQYF,TGCGCCAGCAGCCAAGTGTCGGCGGAAGCGGAGCAGTACTTC
NA,TRBJ2-2,TRBD2,TRBV7-9,CASSPKGTSGNLRTGELFF,TGTGCCAGCAGCCCAAAGGGGACTAGCGGGAACCTCCGCACCGGGGAGCTGTTTTTT
NA,TRBJ2-7,NA,TRBV7-9,CASSLTGHLTYEQYF,TGTGCCAGCAGCTTAACAGGACACCTTACCTACGAGCAGTACTTC
NA,TRBJ2-7,TRBD2,TRBV11-2,CASRGLAGRVYEQYF,TGTGCCAGCAGGGGACTAGCGGGAAGGGTATACGAGCAGTACTTC
NA,TRBJ1-1,NA,TRBV7-2,CASSRALSGISAFF,TGTGCCAGCAGCAGGGCCCTCAGTGGAATATCGGCTTTCTTT
NA,TRBJ2-7,TRBD2,TRBV18,CASSRTSATYEQYF,TGTGCCAGCTCACGGACTAGCGCAACCTACGAGCAGTACTTC
NA,TRBJ2-2,TRBD1,TRBV6-6,CASSYSDRGLFF,TGTGCCAGCAGTTACTCGGACAGGGGTCTGTTTTTT
NA,TRBJ2-7,TRBD2,TRBV5-1,CASRSGTSAYEQYF,TGCGCCAGCAGGTCCGGGACTAGCGCCTACGAGCAGTACTTC
NA,TRBJ1-3,NA,TRBV7-2,CASSPRVLGSPGNTIYF,TGTGCCAGCAGCCCTCGGGTCCTGGGTTCTCCTGGAAACACCATATATTTT
NA,TRBJ2-1,NA,TRBV5-1,CASSFTAHEQFF,TGCGCCAGCAGCTTTACAGCCCATGAGCAGTTCTTC
NA,TRBJ2-1,TRBD2,TRBV14,CASSPLWLREAKNEQFF,TGTGCCAGCAGCCCTCTTTGGCTGCGGGAGGCCAAAAATGAGCAGTTCTTC
NA,TRBJ1-5,NA,TRBV30,CAWSGDVNQPQHF,TGTGCCTGGAGTGGGGATGTCAATCAGCCCCAGCATTTT
NA,TRBJ1-1,NA,TRBV18,CASSPPGPNTEAFF,TGTGCCAGCTCACCTCCGGGACCGAACACTGAAGCTTTCTTT
once,TRBJ2-3,TRBD1,TRBV19,CASSKHRGPSDTQYF,TGTGCCAGTAGTAAGCACAGGGGGCCGTCAGATACGCAGTATTTT